These 25 T cell receptor beta chains came from one sample sequenced in a study of T cell responses to AZD1222 COVID-19 vaccine. TCRdb's table, derived via immunoSEQ multiplex PCR, lists solely in-frame clones and lacks some. The table includes 110,000 or so clones, approximately 91% detected once. The material was peripheral blood, obtained on day 0 of AZD1222 vaccination. The source of these receptors is an adult in good health.

The J gene is TRBJ1-2, the V gene TRBV6-1; D unclear. Trimming took off 2 bases at V and 0 bases at J, with 13 bases between the two ends. This CDR3 spans 16 amino acids. Germline CDR1 reads MNHNS; CDR2 reads SASEGT. In DNA, the CDR3 is TGTGCCAGCAGTGAATCTTACGGCAGAGCTAACTATGGCTACACCTTC. It encodes CASSESYGRANYGYTF.

This sequence joins TRBV10-3 and TRBJ1-3; D is ambiguous. V was pared by 8 bases and J by 2 bases, with 7 bases between. The CDR3 is 12 residues long. Germline CDR1 is ENHRY and CDR2 is SYGVKD. The CDR3 is CAIRTAGNTIYF. The CDR3, as DNA: TGTGCCATCCGGACCGCTGGAAACACCATATATTTT.

The rearrangement uses TRBV5-6 and TRBJ1-2; perhaps TRBD1 as D (6 bases). Germline V gene data show CDR1 as SGHDT and CDR2 as YYEEEE. V shed 9 bases and J shed 3 bases, with 12 bases lying between them. The CDR3 extends over 12 amino acids. CDR3 amino acids: CATSPGDYGYTF. The CDR3 region has the DNA TGTGCCACCTCTCCAGGGGACTATGGCTACACCTTC.

The chain joins TRBV7-2 to TRBJ1-5; the D gene is possibly TRBD1 (6 bases). The CDR3 is 15 amino acids. Germline V CDR1 and CDR2: SGHTA, FQGNSA. V was trimmed by 4 bases and J by 4 bases, leaving 14 bases between them. The CDR3 spells CASSSGTRENQPQHF. Here the CDR3 DNA reads TGTGCCAGCAGCTCGGGGACAAGAGAAAATCAGCCCCAGCATTTT.

The chain links TRBV19 to TRBJ1-5, with TRBD1 as a possible D gene (5 bases). The CDR3 runs to 13 residues. CDR1 LNHDA and CDR2 SQIVND come from the germline V gene (reference sequence). V was shortened by 7 bases and J by 7 bases, with 14 bases between the two germline ends. The CDR3 DNA sequence: TGTGCCAGTACCGCCCGGGGGAACCAGCCCCAGCATTTT. Residues: CASTARGNQPQHF.

The chain joins TRBV21-1 to TRBJ2-2; TRBD1 is taken as the D call from the table, unchecked against the DNA. TRBV21-1 is flagged as a pseudogene. The CDR3 is made up of 16 amino acids. This chain's CDR3 is CASSKARTGNTGELFF. DNA of the CDR3: TGTGCCAGCAGCAAAGCGAGGACAGGGAACACCGGGGAGCTGTTTTTT.

The chain uses TRBV11-2 and TRBJ2-5; D not resolved. The CDR3 extends over 14 amino acids. The V gene lost 1 base and the J gene lost 4 bases, with 10 bases spanning the gap. The germline CDR1 and CDR2 sequences are SGHAT and FQNNGV. CDR3 sequence: CASSLGLYGETQYF. CDR3 bases: TGTGCCAGCAGCTTAGGCCTCTATGGAGAGACCCAGTACTTC. The whole variable domain, filled in from reference TRBV11-2 and TRBJ2-5, reads EAGVAQSPRYKIIEKRQSVAFWCNPISGHATLYWYQQILGQGPKLLIQFQNNGVVDDSQLPKDRFSAERLKGVDSTLKIQPAKLEDSAVYLCASSLGLYGETQYFGPGTRLLVL.

The gene calls are TRBV7-9 and TRBJ2-5; the D is unclear. Looked up from germline, CDR1 is SEHNR and CDR2 is FQNEAQ (reference sequence). The CDR3 is 13 residues long. V gave up 0 bases and J gave up 4 bases, with 6 bases separating them. CDR3 loop: CASSLAAGETQYF. The CDR3 region has the DNA TGTGCCAGCAGCTTAGCGGCTGGAGAGACCCAGTACTTC.

The table lists this clone with a count of one. This sequence joins TRBV5-4 and TRBJ2-3; tentative D call: TRBD2 (5 bases). This CDR3 region has 15 residues. The ends were cut back, 0 bases at V and 4 bases at J, with 12 bases in the middle. The germline gives CDR1 SGHNT, CDR2 YYREEE (reference sequence). CDR3 region: CASSLAATRADTQYF. The CDR3 nucleotides are TGTGCCAGCAGCTTGGCGGCCACGAGGGCAGATACGCAGTATTTT.

The rearrangement uses TRBV12-3 or TRBV12-4 and TRBJ2-1; D not resolved. CDR3 length equals 11 residues. The V and J ends lost 7 bases and 14 bases respectively, with 15 bases between them. The CDR3, as DNA: TGTGCCAGCAAATCCCTGCTGGCGGAGTTCTTC. Translation: CASKSLLAEFF.

The chain has TRBV7-2 and TRBJ2-6, with D possibly matching TRBD1 (5 bases). This CDR3 contains 16 residues. The V and J ends lost 5 bases and 5 bases respectively, with 16 bases between them. Germline V gives CDR1 SGHTA, CDR2 FQGNSA. CDR3 protein: CASSPEGVGWANVLTF. CDR3 coding DNA: TGTGCCAGCAGCCCAGAAGGGGTTGGTTGGGCCAACGTCCTGACTTTC.

This chain connects TRBV27 to TRBJ1-1; D not certain. V lost 4 bases to trimming and J lost 3 bases, with 21 bases between them. The CDR3 spans 17 residues. Germline CDR1 is MNHEY and CDR2 is SMNVEV (reference sequence). The CDR3 loop reads CASSSLGGSPRDTEAFF. DNA of the CDR3: TGTGCCAGCAGTTCCCTAGGAGGGTCCCCGAGGGACACTGAAGCTTTCTTT.

V is TRBV4-3 and J is TRBJ1-4, with D perhaps TRBD1 (6 bases). CDR1 is LGHNA and CDR2 is YSLEER in the germline V gene. This CDR3 comprises 14 residues. V was clipped by 3 bases and J by 4 bases, with 9 bases between them. CDR3: CASSQGHVNEKLFF. CDR3 nucleotides: TGCGCCAGCAGCCAGGGACACGTTAATGAAAAACTGTTTTTT.

The chain employs TRBV29-1 and TRBJ2-1; D gene ambiguous. This CDR3 contains 12 residues. Trimming took off 0 bases at V and 9 bases at J, with 9 bases between the two ends. Germline V gene lookup returns CDR1 SQVTM and CDR2 ANQGSEA. CDR3 DNA sequence: TGCAGCGTTGAAGACCTGGTCGGTGAGCAGTTCTTC. Amino acid sequence: CSVEDLVGEQFF.

The genes are TRBV18 and TRBJ1-2, with D unclear. CDR3 size: 15 residues. Germline values: CDR1 KGHSH, CDR2 LQKENI. Deletions cut 3 bases from V and 8 bases from J, with 19 bases between. The CDR3 DNA follows: TGTGCCAGCTCACCGATGGCAGGCCGTCTATCGGGCTACACCTTC. Residues: CASSPMAGRLSGYTF.

The V and J genes are TRBV5-1 and TRBJ2-3; D is unresolved. The germline CDR1 and CDR2 sequences are SGHRS and YFSETQ. The CDR3 is made up of 14 amino acids. Deletions cut 0 bases from V and 1 base from J, with 6 bases between. CDR3 protein: CASSLEGGTDTQYF. In DNA form, the CDR3 reads TGCGCCAGCAGCTTGGAAGGTGGCACAGATACGCAGTATTTT.

This clone was observed a single time. The chain has TRBV2 and TRBJ1-3; no definite D call. Germline CDR1 is SNHLY and CDR2 is FYNNEI. CDR3 length: 15 residues. V was shortened by 10 bases and J by 3 bases, with 19 bases between the two germline ends. The CDR3 DNA follows: TGTGCCAACACCGTGGGTAGGCAACTTGGAAACACCATATATTTT. Protein product: CANTVGRQLGNTIYF.

This chain connects TRBV13 to TRBJ1-1, with a possible D match to TRBD1 (5 bases). This CDR3 contains 15 residues. CDR1 and CDR2 from the germline V gene are PRHDT and FYEKMQ (reference sequence). V was trimmed by 2 bases and J by 2 bases, leaving 12 bases between them. The CDR3: CASSLRQNLNTEAFF. In nucleotides, the CDR3 is TGTGCCAGCAGCTTAAGACAGAATCTTAACACTGAAGCTTTCTTT.

The gene calls are TRBV3-1 (or the pseudogene TRBV3-2) and TRBJ2-2; the D is unclear. The CDR3 loop spans 15 amino acids. V was cut by 3 bases and J by 2 bases, with 10 bases left in between. The germline V gene encodes CDR1 LGHDT and CDR2 YNNKEL (reference sequence). CDR3 DNA: TGTGCCAGCAGCCATAGCAGCGTTAACACCGGGGAGCTGTTTTTT. Translated: CASSHSSVNTGELFF.

This clone has just one count. The chain combines TRBV6-2 or TRBV6-3 with TRBJ1-2; TRBD1 matches at 7 bases. CDR3 length: 14 residues. Germline V gene lookup returns CDR1 MNHEY and CDR2 SVGEGT. V was clipped by 5 bases and J by 4 bases; unmatched bases: 7. This CDR3 reads CASSTTGTAYGYTF. The CDR3 bases are TGTGCCAGCAGTACCACCGGGACAGCCTATGGCTACACCTTC.

Details on this clone: This sample also contains other DNA sequences that code for the same CDR3. The chain employs TRBV12-3 or TRBV12-4 and TRBJ1-5; D unclear. The germline V and J ends were trimmed by 6 bases and 1 base, with 7 bases remaining between them. This CDR3 is built from 13 residues. For the CDR3, the DNA is TGTGCCAGCAGCCTAGACAGCAATCAGCCCCAGCATTTT. It encodes CASSLDSNQPQHF.

The chain links TRBV6-5 to TRBJ2-7; 8 bases map to TRBD1. In germline, CDR1 is MNHEY, CDR2 SVGAGI. The CDR3 runs 13 residues. The V and J ends lost 6 bases and 5 bases, in that order; junction bases with no gene match: 6. DNA for the CDR3: TGTGCCAGCAGGATCTCAGGGGGCCACGAGCAGTACTTC. This encodes CASRISGGHEQYF.

This chain links TRBV11-3 with TRBJ2-1; TRBD1 agrees at 7 bases. Germline lookup yields CDR1 SGHNT and CDR2 YENEEA. The trim removed 4 bases at V and 8 bases at J, leaving 11 bases unmatched. This CDR3 comprises 15 residues. CDR3 in amino acids: CASSSGTDSWHEQFF. CDR3 DNA: TGTGCCAGCAGCTCCGGGACAGATAGTTGGCATGAGCAGTTCTTC. The variable domain in full, completed from reference TRBV11-3 and TRBJ2-1, reads EAGVVQSPRYKIIEKKQPVAFWCNPISGHNTLYWYLQNLGQGPELLIRYENEEAVDDSQLPKDRFSAERLKGVDSTLKIQPAELGDSAVYLCASSSGTDSWHEQFFGPGTRLTVL.

This sequence joins TRBV19 and TRBJ1-1; 9 nucleotides line up with TRBD1. This CDR3 has 14 residues. V shed 7 bases and J 4 bases; nucleotides not matched to a gene: 7. CDR1 LNHDA and CDR2 SQIVND come from the germline V gene (reference sequence). The CDR3 nucleotides read TGTGCCAGTACCCCAAACAGGGGGCCCACTGAAGCTTTCTTT. This sequence encodes CASTPNRGPTEAFF.

The chain combines TRBV6-2 or TRBV6-3 with TRBJ1-5; D is unresolved. The CDR3 contains 14 residues. Trimming removed 6 bases from V and 6 bases from J, with 15 bases in between. The germline V gene has CDR1 MNHEY and CDR2 SVGEGT. The CDR3 is CASSRINRSQPQHF. CDR3 coding DNA: TGTGCCAGCAGCCGGATTAACCGCAGTCAGCCCCAGCATTTT.